The entry that follows covers one T cell receptor beta chain sequence. Its antigen is as yet unknown. The data derive from a study of cytomegalovirus exposure and HLA in healthy donors. The donors, nominally healthy at sampling, likely had unrecorded immune exposures. It was with 60 Vbeta and 13 Jbeta primers that the PCR ran. Clones were sequenced by immunoSEQ multiplex PCR, and TCRdb holds only the in-frame ones, with some missing. This table holds some 130,000 clones, 60% to 75% found once. Points from the study as a whole: Fewer N-insertions than the roughly 670-donor mean were reportedly shown by an Asian-associated ancestry cluster in a later analysis. A missense variant in DCLRE1C was later tied to TCR beta V- and J-gene trimming.

Germline assignment: CDR1 SGHTA and CDR2 FQGNSA. The germline V and J ends were trimmed by 1 base and 8 bases, with 20 bases remaining between them. This CDR3 is 16 amino acids long. The source material was PBMCs. V usage is TRBV7-2 and J usage is TRBJ1-2, with a tentative D call TRBD1 (6 bases). The receptor was isolated from a man aged 30 to 45 in good health and CMV-seronegative. CDR3 region: CASSLGRQGPVRGYTF. In DNA form, the CDR3 reads TGTGCCAGCAGCTTAGGTCGGCAGGGGCCCGTGAGGGGCTACACCTTC.